This T cell receptor (beta chain) came from a study of cytomegalovirus exposure and HLA in healthy donors. Findings of the study overall: Earlier findings revealed that most TCR beta V segments proved productive either about 87% or about 30% of the time.

For this clone: Its antigen is undetermined.

Though nominally healthy at sampling, donors likely had unrecorded immune exposures. The PCR was carried out with 60 Vbeta primers and 13 Jbeta primers. Libraries were prepared by immunoSEQ multiplex PCR; TCRdb keeps only in-frame clonotypes and omits some of them. The profile shows over 110,000 clones, around 80% of them singletons. Sequences were obtained from PBMCs. The clonotype was recovered from a female donor in good health and CMV-seronegative.

The CDR3 region has the DNA TGTGCCAGCAGCCCCGGGACAGGGTCACCAACTAATGAAAAACTGTTTTTT. Encoded protein: CASSPGTGSPTNEKLFF. The chain uses TRBV4-2 and TRBJ1-4, with TRBD1 matching over 9 bases. Germline V CDR1 and CDR2: LGHNA, YNFKEQ. The CDR3 is 17 amino acids. The trim removed 4 bases at V and 0 bases at J, leaving 6 bases unmatched.